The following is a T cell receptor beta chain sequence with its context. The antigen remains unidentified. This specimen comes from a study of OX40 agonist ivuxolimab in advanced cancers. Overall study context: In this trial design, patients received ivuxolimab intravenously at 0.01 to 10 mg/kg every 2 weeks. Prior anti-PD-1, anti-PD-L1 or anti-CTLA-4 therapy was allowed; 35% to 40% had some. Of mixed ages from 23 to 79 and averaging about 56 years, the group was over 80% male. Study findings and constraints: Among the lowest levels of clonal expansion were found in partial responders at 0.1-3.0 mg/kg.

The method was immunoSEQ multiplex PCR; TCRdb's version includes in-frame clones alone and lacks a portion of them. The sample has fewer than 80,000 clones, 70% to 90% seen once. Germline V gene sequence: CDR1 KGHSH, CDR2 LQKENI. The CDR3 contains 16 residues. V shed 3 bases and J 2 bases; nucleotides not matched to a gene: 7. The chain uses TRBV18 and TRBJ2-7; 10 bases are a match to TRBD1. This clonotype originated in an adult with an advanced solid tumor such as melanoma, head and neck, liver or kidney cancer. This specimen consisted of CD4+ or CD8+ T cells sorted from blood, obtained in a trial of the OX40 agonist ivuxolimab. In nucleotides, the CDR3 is TGTGCCAGCTCACCGGCGCCGGGACAGGGGACCTACGAGCAGTACTTC. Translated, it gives CASSPAPGQGTYEQYF.